The entry below gives a single T cell receptor beta chain sequence along with its context. Antigen unknown. The CDR3 length is 16 residues. Losses at the gene ends were 0 bases for V and 7 bases for J; bases not matched to a gene: 7. CDR1 is SGHTA, CDR2 FQGNSA, per germline. These data are taken from a study of Ad26.COV2.S vaccination and SARS-CoV-2 variants. Study-wide background: Trial arm assignment for the donor was COV1001 Ad26.COV2.S. Study-level findings and limits: Breadth and depth estimates from TCRs may understate total T cell responses. The study found higher spike-specific TCR breadth in vaccine than placebo recipients.

Specified treatment: around 19 received Ad26.COV2.S at low or high dose, single or two shots; several received placebo; per-sample allocation not given. It was on day 63 after the first vaccine or placebo injection that samples were taken. Using immunoSEQ multiplex PCR, the repertoire was profiled, and TCRdb retains in-frame clones only, with some absent. The sample records hundreds of thousands of clones, roughly 90% being singletons. This chain joins TRBV7-2 and TRBJ2-2, with 8 nucleotides matching TRBD2. Sequencing used peripheral blood, obtained in a trial of Ad26.COV2.S vaccine versus placebo. This clonotype was sampled from a person aged 18-60 years who received the Ad26.COV2.S COVID-19 vaccine or a placebo. CDR3 nucleotide sequence: TGTGCCAGCAGCTTAGCTGCTCGCGGGGGGCACGGGGAGCTGTTTTTT. Residues: CASSLAARGGHGELFF.